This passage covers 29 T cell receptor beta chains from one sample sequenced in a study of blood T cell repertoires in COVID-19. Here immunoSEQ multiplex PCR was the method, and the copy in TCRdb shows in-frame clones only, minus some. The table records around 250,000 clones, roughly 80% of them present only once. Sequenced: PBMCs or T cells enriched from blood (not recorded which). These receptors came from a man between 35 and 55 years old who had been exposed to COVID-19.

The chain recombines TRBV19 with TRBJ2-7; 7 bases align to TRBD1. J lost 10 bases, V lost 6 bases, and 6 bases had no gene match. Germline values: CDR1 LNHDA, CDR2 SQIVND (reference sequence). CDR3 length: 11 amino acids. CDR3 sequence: CASSLDRDQYF. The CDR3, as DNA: TGTGCCAGTAGCCTAGACAGGGACCAGTACTTC.

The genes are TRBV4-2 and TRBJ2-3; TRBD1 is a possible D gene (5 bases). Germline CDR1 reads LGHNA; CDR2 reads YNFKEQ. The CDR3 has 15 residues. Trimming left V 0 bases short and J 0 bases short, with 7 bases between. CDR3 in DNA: TGTGCCAGCAGCCAAGATCGGACAAGCACAGATACGCAGTATTTT. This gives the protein CASSQDRTSTDTQYF.

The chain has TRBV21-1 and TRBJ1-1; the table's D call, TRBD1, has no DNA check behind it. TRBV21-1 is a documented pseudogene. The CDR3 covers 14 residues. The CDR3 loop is CASSNERGHTEAFF. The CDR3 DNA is TGTGCCAGCAGCAATGAGAGGGGGCACACTGAAGCTTTCTTT.

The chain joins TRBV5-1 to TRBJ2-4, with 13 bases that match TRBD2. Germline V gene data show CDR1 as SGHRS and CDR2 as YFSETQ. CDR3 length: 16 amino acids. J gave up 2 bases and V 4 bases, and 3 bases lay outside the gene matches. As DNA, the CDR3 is TGCGCCAGCAGCCGGACTAGCGGGAGTTCCAAAAACATTCAGTACTTC. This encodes CASSRTSGSSKNIQYF.

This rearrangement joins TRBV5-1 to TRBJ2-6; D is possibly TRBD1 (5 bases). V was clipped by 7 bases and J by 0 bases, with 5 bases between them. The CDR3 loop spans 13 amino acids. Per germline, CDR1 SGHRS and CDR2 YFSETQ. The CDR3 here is CASGHSGANVLTF. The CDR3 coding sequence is TGCGCCAGCGGACACTCTGGGGCCAACGTCCTGACTTTC.

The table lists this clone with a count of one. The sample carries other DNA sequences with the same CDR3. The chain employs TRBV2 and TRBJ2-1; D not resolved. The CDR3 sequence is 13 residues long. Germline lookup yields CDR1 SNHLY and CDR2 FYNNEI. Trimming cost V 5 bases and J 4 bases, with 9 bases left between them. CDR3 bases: TGTGCCAGCAGTCCCGACACTTACAATGAGCAGTTCTTC. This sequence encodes CASSPDTYNEQFF.

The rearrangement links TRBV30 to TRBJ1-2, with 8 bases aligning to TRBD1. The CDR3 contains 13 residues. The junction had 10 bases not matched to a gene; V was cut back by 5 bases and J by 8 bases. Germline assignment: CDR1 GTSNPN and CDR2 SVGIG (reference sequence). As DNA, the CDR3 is TGTGCCTGGCAGGGACAGGCGATTATGGGCTACACCTTC. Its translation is CAWQGQAIMGYTF.

The CDR3 sequence is CASSLGLAAYEQYF. The CDR3, as DNA: TGTGCCAGCTCCCTGGGACTAGCGGCCTACGAGCAGTACTTC. The genes are TRBV18 and TRBJ2-7; 11 nucleotides match TRBD2. The CDR3 consists of 14 residues. The V and J ends lost 6 bases and 2 bases, in that order; junction bases with no gene match: 3. CDR1 KGHSH and CDR2 LQKENI come from the germline V gene.

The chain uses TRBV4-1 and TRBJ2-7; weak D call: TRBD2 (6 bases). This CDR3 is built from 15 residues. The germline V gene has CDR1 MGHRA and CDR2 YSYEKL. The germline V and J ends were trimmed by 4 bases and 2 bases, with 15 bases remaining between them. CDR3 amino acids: CASSPSRGIAYEQYF. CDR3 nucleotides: TGCGCCAGCAGCCCGTCCCGCGGGATCGCCTACGAGCAGTACTTC.

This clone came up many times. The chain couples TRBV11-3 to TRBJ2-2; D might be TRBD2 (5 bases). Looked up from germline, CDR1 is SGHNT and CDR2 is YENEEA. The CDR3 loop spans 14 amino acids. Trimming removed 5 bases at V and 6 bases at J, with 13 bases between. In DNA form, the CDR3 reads TGTGCCAGCAGCCCTATGGCGGGTTCCGGGGAGCTGTTTTTT. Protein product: CASSPMAGSGELFF. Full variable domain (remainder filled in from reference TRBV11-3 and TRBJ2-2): EAGVVQSPRYKIIEKKQPVAFWCNPISGHNTLYWYLQNLGQGPELLIRYENEEAVDDSQLPKDRFSAERLKGVDSTLKIQPAELGDSAVYLCASSPMAGSGELFFGEGSRLTVL.

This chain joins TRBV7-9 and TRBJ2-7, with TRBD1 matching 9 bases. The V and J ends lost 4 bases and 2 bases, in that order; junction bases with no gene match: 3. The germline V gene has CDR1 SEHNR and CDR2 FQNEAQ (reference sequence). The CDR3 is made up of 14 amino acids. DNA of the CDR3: TGTGCCAGCAGCTCCGGGACAGGGACCTACGAGCAGTACTTC. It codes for CASSSGTGTYEQYF. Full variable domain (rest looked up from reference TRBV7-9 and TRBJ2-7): DTGVSQNPRHKITKRGQNVTFRCDPISEHNRLYWYRQTLGQGPEFLTYFQNEAQLEKSRLLSDRFSAERPKGSFSTLEIQRTEQGDSAMYLCASSSGTGTYEQYFGPGTRLTVT.

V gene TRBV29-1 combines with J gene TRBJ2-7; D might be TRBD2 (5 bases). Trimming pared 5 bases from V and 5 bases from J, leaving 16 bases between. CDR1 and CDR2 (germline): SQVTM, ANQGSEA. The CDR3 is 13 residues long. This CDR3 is CSVRRRLGDEQYF. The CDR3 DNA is TGCAGCGTTCGCCGGAGGTTGGGCGACGAGCAGTACTTC.

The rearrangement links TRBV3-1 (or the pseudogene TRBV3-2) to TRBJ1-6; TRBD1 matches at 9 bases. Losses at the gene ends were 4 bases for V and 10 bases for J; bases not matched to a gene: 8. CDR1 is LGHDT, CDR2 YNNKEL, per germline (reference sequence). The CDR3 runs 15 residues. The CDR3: CASSPRQGVESPLHF. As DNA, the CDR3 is TGTGCCAGCAGCCCACGACAGGGGGTGGAATCACCCCTCCACTTT.

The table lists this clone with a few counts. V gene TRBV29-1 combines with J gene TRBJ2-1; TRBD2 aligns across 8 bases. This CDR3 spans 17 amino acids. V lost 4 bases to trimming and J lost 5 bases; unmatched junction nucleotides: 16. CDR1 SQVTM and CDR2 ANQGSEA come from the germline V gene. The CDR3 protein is CSVVGHPKRENDNEQFF. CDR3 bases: TGCAGCGTTGTAGGACACCCCAAGCGGGAGAATGACAATGAGCAGTTCTTC.

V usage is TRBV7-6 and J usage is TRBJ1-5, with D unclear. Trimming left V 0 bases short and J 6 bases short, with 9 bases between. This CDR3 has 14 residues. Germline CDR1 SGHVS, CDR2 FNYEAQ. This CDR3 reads CASSLAEGRQPQHF. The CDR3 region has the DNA TGTGCCAGCAGCTTAGCGGAGGGCCGTCAGCCCCAGCATTTT.

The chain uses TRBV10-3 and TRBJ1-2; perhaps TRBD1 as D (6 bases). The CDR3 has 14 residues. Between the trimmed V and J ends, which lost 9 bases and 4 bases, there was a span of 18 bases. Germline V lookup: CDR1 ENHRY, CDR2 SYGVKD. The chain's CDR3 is CAMTPTTGGYGYTF. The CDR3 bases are TGTGCCATGACTCCTACGACAGGCGGCTATGGCTACACCTTC.

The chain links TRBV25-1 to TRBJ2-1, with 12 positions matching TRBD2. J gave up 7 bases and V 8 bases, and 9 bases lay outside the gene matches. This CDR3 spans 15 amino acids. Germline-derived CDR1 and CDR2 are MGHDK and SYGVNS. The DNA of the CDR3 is TGTGCCAGCTCCAACCCACTAGCGGGAGGTAATGAGCAGTTCTTC. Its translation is CASSNPLAGGNEQFF.

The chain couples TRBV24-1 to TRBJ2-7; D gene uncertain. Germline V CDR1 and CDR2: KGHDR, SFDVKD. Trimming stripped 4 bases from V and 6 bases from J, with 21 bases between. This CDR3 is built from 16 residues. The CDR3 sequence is CATSEPDRAHYVEQYF. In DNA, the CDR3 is TGTGCCACCAGTGAACCCGACCGAGCCCACTACGTCGAGCAGTACTTC.

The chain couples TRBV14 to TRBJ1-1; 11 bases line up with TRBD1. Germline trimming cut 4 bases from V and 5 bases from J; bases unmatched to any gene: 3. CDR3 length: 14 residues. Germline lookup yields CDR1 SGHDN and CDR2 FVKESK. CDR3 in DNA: TGTGCCAGCAGCCGGACAGGGGGCTGGACTGAAGCTTTCTTT. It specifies CASSRTGGWTEAFF.

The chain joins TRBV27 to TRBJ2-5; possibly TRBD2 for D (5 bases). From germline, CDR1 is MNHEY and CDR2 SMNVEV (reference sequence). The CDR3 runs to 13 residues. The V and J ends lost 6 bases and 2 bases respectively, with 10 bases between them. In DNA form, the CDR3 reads TGTGCCAGCAGCCAGGAGGTTCAAGAGACCCAGTACTTC. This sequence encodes CASSQEVQETQYF.

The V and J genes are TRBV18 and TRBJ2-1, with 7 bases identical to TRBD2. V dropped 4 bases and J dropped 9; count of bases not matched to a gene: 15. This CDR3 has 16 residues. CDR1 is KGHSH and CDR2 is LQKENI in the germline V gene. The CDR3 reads CASSLNRGGGGSEQFF. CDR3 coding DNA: TGTGCCAGCTCACTCAACCGGGGCGGGGGAGGGAGTGAGCAGTTCTTC.

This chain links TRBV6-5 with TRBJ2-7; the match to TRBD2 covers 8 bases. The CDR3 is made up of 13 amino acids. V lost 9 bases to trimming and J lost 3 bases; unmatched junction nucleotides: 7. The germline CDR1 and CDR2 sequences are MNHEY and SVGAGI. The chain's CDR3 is CASGRREDYEQYF. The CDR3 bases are TGTGCCAGTGGTCGGCGGGAGGACTACGAGCAGTACTTC.

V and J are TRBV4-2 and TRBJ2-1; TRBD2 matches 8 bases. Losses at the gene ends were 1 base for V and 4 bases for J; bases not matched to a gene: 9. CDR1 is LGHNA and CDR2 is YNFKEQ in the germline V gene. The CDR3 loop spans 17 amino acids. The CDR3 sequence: CASSQGRRSGGYNEQFF. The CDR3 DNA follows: TGTGCCAGCAGCCAAGGGCGGCGGAGCGGGGGTTACAATGAGCAGTTCTTC.

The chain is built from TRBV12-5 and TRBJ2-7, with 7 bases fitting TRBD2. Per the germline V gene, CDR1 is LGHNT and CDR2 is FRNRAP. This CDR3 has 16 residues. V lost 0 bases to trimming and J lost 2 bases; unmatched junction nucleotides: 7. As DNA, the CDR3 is TGTGCTAGTGGTTTGGTACGGGCTAGCGGAACCTACGAGCAGTACTTC. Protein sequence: CASGLVRASGTYEQYF.

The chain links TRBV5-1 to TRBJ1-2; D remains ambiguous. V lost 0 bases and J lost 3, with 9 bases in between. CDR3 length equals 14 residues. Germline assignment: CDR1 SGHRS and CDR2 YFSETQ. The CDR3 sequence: CASSLALPHYGYTF. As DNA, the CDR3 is TGCGCCAGCAGCTTGGCCCTACCCCACTATGGCTACACCTTC.

The CDR3 spells CASSSPGQNSPLHF. Here the CDR3 DNA reads TGTGCCAGCAGTTCTCCGGGACAGAATTCACCCCTCCACTTT. The chain has TRBV6-2 or TRBV6-3 and TRBJ1-6, with 7 bases lining up with TRBD1. Germline V CDR1 and CDR2: MNHEY, SVGEGT. The V segment lost 4 bases and the J segment 7 bases; nucleotides outside the gene matches: 4. This CDR3 has 14 residues.

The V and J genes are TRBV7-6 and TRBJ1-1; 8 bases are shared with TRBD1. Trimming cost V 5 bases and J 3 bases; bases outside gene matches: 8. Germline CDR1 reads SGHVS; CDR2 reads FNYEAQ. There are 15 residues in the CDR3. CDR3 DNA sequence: TGTGCCAGCAGCGAAGAGGCAGGGGGCGACACTGAAGCTTTCTTT. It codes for CASSEEAGGDTEAFF.

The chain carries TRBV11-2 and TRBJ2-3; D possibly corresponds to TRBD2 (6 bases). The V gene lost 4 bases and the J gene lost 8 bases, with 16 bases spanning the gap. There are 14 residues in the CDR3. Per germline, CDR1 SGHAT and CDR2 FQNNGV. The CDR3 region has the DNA TGTGCCAGCAGCTCGCCCCGTAGGGGAGGTACGCAGTATTTT. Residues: CASSSPRRGGTQYF.

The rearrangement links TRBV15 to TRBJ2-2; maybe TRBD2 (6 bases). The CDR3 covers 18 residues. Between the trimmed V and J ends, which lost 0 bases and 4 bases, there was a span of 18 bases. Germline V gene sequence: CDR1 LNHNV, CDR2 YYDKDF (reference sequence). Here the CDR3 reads CATSREAVGPAGTGELFF. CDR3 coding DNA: TGTGCCACCAGCAGAGAAGCAGTCGGCCCAGCGGGCACCGGGGAGCTGTTTTTT.